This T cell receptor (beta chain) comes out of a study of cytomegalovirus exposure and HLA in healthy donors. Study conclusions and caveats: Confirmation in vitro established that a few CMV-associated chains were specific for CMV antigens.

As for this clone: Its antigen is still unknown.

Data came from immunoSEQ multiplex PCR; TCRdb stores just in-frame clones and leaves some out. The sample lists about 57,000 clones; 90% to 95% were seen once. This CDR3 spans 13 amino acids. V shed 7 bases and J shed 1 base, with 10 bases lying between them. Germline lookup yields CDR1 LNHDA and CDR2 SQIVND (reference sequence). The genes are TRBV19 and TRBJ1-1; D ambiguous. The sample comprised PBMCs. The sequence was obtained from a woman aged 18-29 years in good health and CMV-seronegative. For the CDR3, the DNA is TGTGCCAGTATCAATCGGGGGAACACTGAAGCTTTCTTT. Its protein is CASINRGNTEAFF. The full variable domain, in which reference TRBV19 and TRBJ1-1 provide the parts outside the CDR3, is DGGITQSPKYLFRKEGQNVTLSCEQNLNHDAMYWYRQDPGQGLRLIYYSQIVNDFQKGDIAEGYSVSREKKESFPLTVTSAQKNPTAFYLCASINRGNTEAFFGQGTRLTVV.